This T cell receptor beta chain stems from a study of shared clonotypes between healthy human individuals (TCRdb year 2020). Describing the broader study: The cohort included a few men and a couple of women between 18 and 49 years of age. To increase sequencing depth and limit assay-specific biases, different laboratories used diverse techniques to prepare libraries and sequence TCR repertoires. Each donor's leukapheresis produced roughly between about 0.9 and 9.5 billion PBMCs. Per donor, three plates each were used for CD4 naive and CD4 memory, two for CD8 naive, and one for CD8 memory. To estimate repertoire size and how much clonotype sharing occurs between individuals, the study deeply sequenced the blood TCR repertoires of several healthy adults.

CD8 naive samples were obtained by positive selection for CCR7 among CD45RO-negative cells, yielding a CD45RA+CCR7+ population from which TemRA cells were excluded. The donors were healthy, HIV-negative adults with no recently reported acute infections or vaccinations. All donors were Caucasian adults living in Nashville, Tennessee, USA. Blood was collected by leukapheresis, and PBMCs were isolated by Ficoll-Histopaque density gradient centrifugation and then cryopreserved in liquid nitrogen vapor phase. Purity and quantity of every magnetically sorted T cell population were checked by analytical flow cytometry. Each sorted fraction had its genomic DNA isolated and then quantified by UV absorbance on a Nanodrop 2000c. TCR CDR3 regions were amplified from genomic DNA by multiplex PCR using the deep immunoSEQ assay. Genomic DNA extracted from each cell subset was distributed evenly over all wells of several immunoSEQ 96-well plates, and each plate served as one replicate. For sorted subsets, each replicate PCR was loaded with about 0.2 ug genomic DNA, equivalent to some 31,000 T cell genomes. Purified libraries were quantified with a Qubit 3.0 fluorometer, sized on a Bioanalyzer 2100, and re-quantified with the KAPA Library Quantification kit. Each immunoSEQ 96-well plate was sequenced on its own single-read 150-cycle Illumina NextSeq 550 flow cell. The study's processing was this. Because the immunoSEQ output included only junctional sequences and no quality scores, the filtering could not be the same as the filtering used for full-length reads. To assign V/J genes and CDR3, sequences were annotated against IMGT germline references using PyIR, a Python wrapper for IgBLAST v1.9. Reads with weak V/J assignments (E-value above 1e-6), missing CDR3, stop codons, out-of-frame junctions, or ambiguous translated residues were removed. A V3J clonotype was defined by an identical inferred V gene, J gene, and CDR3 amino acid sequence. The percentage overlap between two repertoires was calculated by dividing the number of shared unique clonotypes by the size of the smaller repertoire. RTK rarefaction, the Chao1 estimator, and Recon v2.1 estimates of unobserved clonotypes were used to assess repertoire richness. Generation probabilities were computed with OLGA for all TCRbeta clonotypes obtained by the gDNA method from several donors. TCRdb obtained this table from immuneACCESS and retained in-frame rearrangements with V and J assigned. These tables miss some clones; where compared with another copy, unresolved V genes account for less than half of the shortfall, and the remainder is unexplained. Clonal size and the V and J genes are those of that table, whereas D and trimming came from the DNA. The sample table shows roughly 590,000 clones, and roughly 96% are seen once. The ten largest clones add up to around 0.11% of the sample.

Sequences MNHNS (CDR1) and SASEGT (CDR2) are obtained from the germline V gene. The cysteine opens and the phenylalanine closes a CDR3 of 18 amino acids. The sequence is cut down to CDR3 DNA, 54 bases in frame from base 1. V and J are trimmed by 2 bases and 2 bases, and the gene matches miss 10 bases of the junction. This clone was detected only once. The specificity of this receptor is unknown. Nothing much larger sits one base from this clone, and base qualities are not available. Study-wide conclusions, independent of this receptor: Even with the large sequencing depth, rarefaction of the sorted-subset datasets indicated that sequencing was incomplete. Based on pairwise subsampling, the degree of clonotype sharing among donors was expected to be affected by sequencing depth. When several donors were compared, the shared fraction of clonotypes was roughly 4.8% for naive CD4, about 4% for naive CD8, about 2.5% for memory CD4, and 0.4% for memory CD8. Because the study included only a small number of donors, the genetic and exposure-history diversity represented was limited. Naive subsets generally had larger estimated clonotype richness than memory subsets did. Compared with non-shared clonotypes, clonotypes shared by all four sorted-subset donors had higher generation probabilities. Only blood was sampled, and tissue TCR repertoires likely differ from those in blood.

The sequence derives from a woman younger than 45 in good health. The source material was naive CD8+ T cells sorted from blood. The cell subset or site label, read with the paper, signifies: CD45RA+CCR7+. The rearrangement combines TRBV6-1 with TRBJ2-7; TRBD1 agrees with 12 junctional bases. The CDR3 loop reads CASSERDRGLLRPYEQYF. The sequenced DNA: TGTGCCAGCAGTGAAAGGGACAGGGGGCTTTTGCGTCCCTACGAGCAGTACTTC.